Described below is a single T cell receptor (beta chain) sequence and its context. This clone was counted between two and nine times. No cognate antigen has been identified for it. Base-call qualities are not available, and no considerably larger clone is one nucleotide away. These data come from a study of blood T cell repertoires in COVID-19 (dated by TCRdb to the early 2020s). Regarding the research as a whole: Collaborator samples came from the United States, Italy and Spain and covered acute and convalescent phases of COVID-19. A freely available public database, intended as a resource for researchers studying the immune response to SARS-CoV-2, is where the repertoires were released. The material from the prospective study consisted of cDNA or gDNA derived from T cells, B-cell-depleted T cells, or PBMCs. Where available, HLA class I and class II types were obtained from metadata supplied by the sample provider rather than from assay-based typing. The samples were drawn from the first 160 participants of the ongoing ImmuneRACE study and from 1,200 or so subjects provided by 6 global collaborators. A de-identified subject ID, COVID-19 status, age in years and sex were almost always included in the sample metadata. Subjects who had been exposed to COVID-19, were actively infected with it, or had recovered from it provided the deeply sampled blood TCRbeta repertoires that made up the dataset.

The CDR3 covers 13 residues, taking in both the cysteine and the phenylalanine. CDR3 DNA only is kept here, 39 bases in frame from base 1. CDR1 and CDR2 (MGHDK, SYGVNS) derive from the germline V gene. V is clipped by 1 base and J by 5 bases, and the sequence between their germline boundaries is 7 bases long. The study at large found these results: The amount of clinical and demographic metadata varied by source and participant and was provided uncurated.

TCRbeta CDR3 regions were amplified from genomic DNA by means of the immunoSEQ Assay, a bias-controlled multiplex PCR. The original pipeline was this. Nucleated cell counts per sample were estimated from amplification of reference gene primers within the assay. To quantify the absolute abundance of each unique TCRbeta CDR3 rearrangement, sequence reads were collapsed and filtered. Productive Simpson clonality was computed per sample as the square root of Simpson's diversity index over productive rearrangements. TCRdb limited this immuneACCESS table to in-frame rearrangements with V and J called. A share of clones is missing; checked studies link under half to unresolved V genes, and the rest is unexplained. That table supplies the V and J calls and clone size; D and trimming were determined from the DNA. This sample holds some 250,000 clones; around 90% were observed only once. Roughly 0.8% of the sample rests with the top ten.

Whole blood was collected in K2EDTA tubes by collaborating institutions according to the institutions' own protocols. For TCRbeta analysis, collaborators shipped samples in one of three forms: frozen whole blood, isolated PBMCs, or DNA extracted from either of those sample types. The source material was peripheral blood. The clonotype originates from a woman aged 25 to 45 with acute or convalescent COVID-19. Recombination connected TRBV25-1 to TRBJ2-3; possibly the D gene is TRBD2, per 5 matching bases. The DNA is TGTGCCAGCAGTGAATCAGGAGGAGATACGCAGTATTTT. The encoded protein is CASSESGGDTQYF.